The 21 T cell receptor beta chains listed next were all sequenced from one sample in a study of identical twins. TCRdb re-called the 5' RACE reads through MiXCR, storing one row per CDR3 protein. The data show more than 400,000 distinct CDR3 sequences, 12% to 15% seen once. These same data were also listed under a study on yellow fever vaccine responses in identical twins.

Material for sequencing was CD4+ T cells sorted from blood. The receptors shown here come from a young woman in good health.

The chain carries TRBV7-2 and TRBJ2-7, with D perhaps given as TRBD1 or TRBD2 (5 bases each). The CDR3 is 12 residues long. Trimming stripped 5 bases from V and 6 bases from J, with 11 bases between. CDR1 and CDR2 (germline): SGHTA, FQGNSA. CDR3 amino acids: CASSVGTIEQYF. CDR3 DNA sequence: TGTGCCAGCAGCGTTGGGACGATCGAGCAGTACTTC. The whole variable domain, filled in from reference TRBV7-2 and TRBJ2-7, reads GAGVSQSPSNKVTEKGKDVELRCDPISGHTALYWYRQSLGQGLEFLIYFQGNSAPDKSGLPSDRFSAERTGGSVSTLTIQRTQQEDSAVYLCASSVGTIEQYFGPGTRLTVT.

This clonotype was seen a few times. V is TRBV5-6 and J is TRBJ2-2; D may match TRBD1 or TRBD2 (6 bases each). The CDR3 covers 16 residues. The V end lost 0 bases, the J end lost 4 bases, and 13 bases lay between the germline ends. Germline V gene data show CDR1 as SGHDT and CDR2 as YYEEEE. The CDR3 DNA reads TGTGCCAGCAGCTTGGAAGGGGGGACGATCACCGGGGAGCTGTTTTTT. Its translation: CASSLEGGTITGELFF. The whole variable domain, remainder taken from reference TRBV5-6 and TRBJ2-2, is DAGVTQSPTHLIKTRGQQVTLRCSPKSGHDTVSWYQQALGQGPQFIFQYYEEEERQRGNFPDRFSGHQFPNYSSELNVNALLLGDSALYLCASSLEGGTITGELFFGEGSRLTVL.

The table lists this clonotype with a few counts. The chain uses TRBV9 and TRBJ1-1, with D possibly being TRBD1 (6 bases). CDR1 and CDR2 (germline): SGDLS, YYNGEE. This CDR3 comprises 15 residues. V gave up 3 bases and J gave up 0 bases, with 12 bases separating them. In nucleotides, the CDR3 is TGTGCCAGCAGCGCTGAGACAGGCATGAACACTGAAGCTTTCTTT. Translating gives CASSAETGMNTEAFF. The full variable domain, its missing parts supplied by reference TRBV9 and TRBJ1-1, is DSGVTQTPKHLITATGQRVTLRCSPRSGDLSVYWYQQSLDQGLQFLIQYYNGEERAKGNILERFSAQQFPDLHSELNLSSLELGDSALYFCASSAETGMNTEAFFGQGTRLTVV.

This clonotype showed up just a few times. The rearrangement links TRBV7-7 to TRBJ1-6; 8 nucleotides agree with TRBD1. The CDR3 loop spans 18 amino acids. With V trimmed by 5 bases and J by 15 bases, 24 bases remained unmatched. Germline values: CDR1 SSHAT, CDR2 FNYEAQ (reference sequence). The DNA for the CDR3 is TGTGCCAGCAGCCGTAGTTCGGGACAGGTGCCGATTTTGTCAAGCCTCCACTTT. This encodes CASSRSSGQVPILSSLHF.

This clonotype was found a few times. The V call is TRBV10-3, the J call TRBJ1-5, with TRBD1 identical over 7 bases. V gave up 3 bases and J gave up 7 bases; unmatched junction bases: 18. The germline CDR1 and CDR2 sequences are ENHRY and SYGVKD. This CDR3 region has 18 residues. Here the CDR3 DNA reads TGTGCCATCAGTGACCCACAGGACGCACAGGGGCAGGGCCAGCCCCAGCATTTT. It yields the protein CAISDPQDAQGQGQPQHF.

This clonotype was counted between two and nine times. The CDR3: CASSRTSSYEQYV. The DNA for the CDR3 is TGTGCCAGCAGCCGAACATCGTCCTACGAGCAGTACGTC. J is TRBJ2-7 and V is TRBV7-2; the D is unclear. CDR1 is SGHTA, CDR2 FQGNSA, per germline. CDR3 length equals 13 residues. Trimming removed 5 bases from V and 1 base from J, with 9 bases in between.

This clonotype has just a few counts. This sequence joins TRBV11-1 and TRBJ2-1, with 14 positions matching TRBD2. Trimming removed 5 bases from V and 2 bases from J; junction bases left unmatched: 17. Germline V gene data show CDR1 as SGHAT and CDR2 as FQDESV (reference sequence). The CDR3 is 21 residues long. In DNA, the CDR3 is TGTGCCAGCAGCCCGTTAATCGGGACTAGCGGGAGTGGTTCAACCTACAATGAGCAGTTCTTC. Protein product: CASSPLIGTSGSGSTYNEQFF.

The rearrangement uses TRBV7-2 and TRBJ2-5; tentative D call: TRBD2 (6 bases). The germline gives CDR1 SGHTA, CDR2 FQGNSA. The CDR3 runs to 13 residues. V was clipped by 5 bases and J by 3 bases, with 10 bases between them. CDR3 sequence (DNA): TGTGCCAGCAGCCTCCCGGGAGAAGAGACCCAGTACTTC. It translates to CASSLPGEETQYF.

The chain is built from TRBV9 and TRBJ1-4; a weak D match, TRBD1 (6 bases). Germline-derived CDR1 and CDR2 are SGDLS and YYNGEE. V was clipped by 4 bases and J by 10 bases, with 17 bases between them. The CDR3 consists of 14 residues. CDR3 region: CASSPIRDNRKLFF. Written as DNA, the CDR3 is TGTGCCAGCAGCCCAATCCGGGACAATCGAAAACTGTTTTTT.

The V and J genes are TRBV20-1 and TRBJ2-1, with D unclear. Germline CDR1 reads DFQATT; CDR2 reads SNEGSKA (reference sequence). The V and J ends lost 6 bases and 8 bases respectively, with 17 bases between them. The CDR3 is 13 amino acids. This CDR3 is CSAGPGDMDEQFF. CDR3 nucleotides: TGCAGTGCCGGCCCTGGGGATATGGATGAGCAGTTCTTC.

The sample holds a few counts of this clonotype. The chain links TRBV29-1 to TRBJ1-1, with a tentative D call TRBD1 (5 bases). The CDR3 loop spans 14 amino acids. The V gene's germline CDR1 is SQVTM and CDR2 ANQGSEA. Trimming removed 5 bases at V and 0 bases at J, with 13 bases between. The CDR3 here is CSVILDTLNTEAFF. CDR3 sequence (DNA): TGCAGCGTTATTCTGGACACCTTGAACACTGAAGCTTTCTTT.

The chain joins TRBV5-1 to TRBJ2-1, with TRBD2 as a possible D gene (5 bases). Germline CDR1 is SGHRS and CDR2 is YFSETQ. The CDR3 is 13 amino acids. The germline V and J ends were trimmed by 5 bases and 6 bases, with 12 bases remaining between them. CDR3 coding DNA: TGCGCCAGCAGGAGCGGCGAACCCAATGAGCAGTTCTTC. Its translation: CASRSGEPNEQFF.

The chain carries TRBV6-6 and TRBJ1-1; 7 nucleotides agree with TRBD1. V gave up 7 bases and J gave up 11 bases; unmatched junction bases: 13. The CDR3 has 13 residues. Germline V lookup: CDR1 MNHNY, CDR2 SVGAGI (reference sequence). CDR3 in DNA: TGTGCCAGCACCAAATCTCGACAGGGAAGGGCTTTCTTT. Amino acids: CASTKSRQGRAFF.

The rearrangement links TRBV10-3 to TRBJ2-2; perhaps TRBD1 as D (6 bases). The V gene lost 3 bases and the J gene lost 1 base, with 12 bases spanning the gap. The CDR3 covers 16 residues. CDR1 is ENHRY and CDR2 is SYGVKD in the germline V gene. DNA of the CDR3: TGTGCCATCAGTGAAACCGGGACACAGAACACCGGGGAGCTGTTTTTT. As protein: CAISETGTQNTGELFF.

This clonotype has more than one count but fewer than ten. J is TRBJ2-5 and V is TRBV20-1, with D unresolved. CDR3 length: 11 amino acids. Germline values: CDR1 DFQATT, CDR2 SNEGSKA (reference sequence). V dropped 8 bases and J dropped 3 bases, with 10 bases sitting between them. The CDR3 sequence is CSRVGKETQYF. In DNA form, the CDR3 reads TGCAGTCGGGTCGGAAAAGAGACCCAGTACTTC.

The chain combines TRBV27 with TRBJ2-3, with TRBD2 matching over 10 bases. J lost 10 bases, V lost 4 bases, and 14 bases had no gene match. The CDR3 has 16 residues. The germline V gene encodes CDR1 MNHEY and CDR2 SMNVEV (reference sequence). The CDR3 loop reads CASSSGSSGRGRSQYF. In DNA, the CDR3 is TGTGCCAGCAGTTCGGGGTCTAGCGGGAGAGGAAGGTCGCAGTATTTT.

The chain joins TRBV24-1 to TRBJ2-5; the match to TRBD2 covers 14 bases. The CDR3 is 16 amino acids. The trim removed 4 bases at V and 4 bases at J, leaving 4 bases unmatched. Germline-derived CDR1 and CDR2 are KGHDR and SFDVKD. This CDR3 reads CATSDNGLAGGETQYF. CDR3 bases: TGTGCCACCAGTGACAATGGACTAGCGGGAGGAGAGACCCAGTACTTC.

The chain joins TRBV25-1 to TRBJ2-7; D might be TRBD2 (7 bases). There are 14 residues in the CDR3. The V end lost 8 bases, the J end lost 2 bases, and 16 bases lay between the germline ends. Germline V lookup: CDR1 MGHDK, CDR2 SYGVNS. The CDR3 region is CASGGGTRAYEQYF. CDR3 nucleotide sequence: TGTGCCAGCGGGGGGGGGACACGAGCCTACGAGCAGTACTTC.

This clonotype was counted a few times. This chain uses TRBV29-1 with TRBJ2-1; TRBD2 matches 7 bases. This CDR3 comprises 13 residues. After removal of 1 base from V and 3 bases from J, the junction contained 0 bases not matched to a gene. Germline V CDR1 and CDR2: SQVTM, ANQGSEA. CDR3 sequence: CSVEGTSYNEQFF. The CDR3 DNA follows: TGCAGCGTTGAAGGGACTAGCTACAATGAGCAGTTCTTC.

The V call is TRBV20-1, the J call TRBJ2-2; D is possibly TRBD2 (5 bases). The germline V and J ends were trimmed by 3 bases and 1 base, with 9 bases remaining between them. Germline V lookup: CDR1 DFQATT, CDR2 SNEGSKA (reference sequence). This CDR3 has 14 residues. In nucleotides, the CDR3 is TGCAGTGCTAGTGGGAGTAAGAACACCGGGGAGCTGTTTTTT. Its protein product is CSASGSKNTGELFF.

V gene TRBV10-2 combines with J gene TRBJ1-2; D ambiguous. Germline V gene lookup returns CDR1 WSHSY and CDR2 SAAADI. The CDR3 spans 12 residues. V dropped 2 bases and J dropped 4 bases, with 5 bases sitting between them. The CDR3 region has the DNA TGCGCCAGCAGTGAGGACTTCTATGGCTACACCTTC. Protein: CASSEDFYGYTF.